This is a list of T cell receptor beta chains from one sample in a study of human T cells and chemical hapten exposure. TCRdb processed the RACE reads anew with MiXCR; each CDR3 protein has one entry. This sample carries about 84,000 distinct CDR3 sequences, more than 9% of them seen once, and the ten largest clones take 5%. The material was whole blood, obtained in connection with sensitization to the hapten diphenylcyclopropenone (DPC). These receptors were obtained from a woman between 50 and 59 years old with alopecia areata. Some clones in this sample may be carry-over from other donors' samples. The CDR3 runs from the conserved cysteine through the conserved F or W. The D gene is left open where the match is weak. Expanded clones get a size class; other rows say once, few or many, or leave the size out.

cdr3_nt | cdr3_aa | d_call | v_call | clone_size | j_call
TGTGCCAGCAGCTTAGCACAGGGAGGTGGCTACACCTTC | CASSLAQGGGYTF | - | TRBV7-2 | many | TRBJ1-2
TGTGCCAGTAGCCTAGGTGGGGATAGGAAGCCCCAGCATTTT | CASSLGGDRKPQHF | - | TRBV19 | few | TRBJ1-5
TGTGCCAGCTCACCTCTCCCCCCTCATCAAGGTGGCTACACCTTC | CASSPLPPHQGGYTF | - | TRBV18 | few | TRBJ1-2
TGTGCCAGCTCAGACAGGGGCGCCCGATCACCCCTCCACTTT | CASSDRGARSPLHF | TRBD1 | TRBV18 | many | TRBJ1-6
TGTGCCAGCAGTTTACAGGCCAGGCAGCCCCAGCATTTT | CASSLQARQPQHF | - | TRBV27 | many | TRBJ1-5
TGTGCCAGCAGTGGACAGGTAAATCAGCCCCAGCATTTT | CASSGQVNQPQHF | - | TRBV25-1 | many | TRBJ1-5
TGTGCCAGCAGGGGGACGCCGGCTGGGGCACACAATGAGCAGTTCTTC | CASRGTPAGAHNEQFF | - | TRBV6-2/TRBV6-3 | - | TRBJ2-1
TGCAGCGAGAGATCAGGGGGGCTGGCTTTCTTT | CSERSGGLAFF | TRBD1 | TRBV29-1 | many | TRBJ1-1
TGCGCCAGCAGCCAAGTGGCGCGAGAGACCCAGTACTTC | CASSQVARETQYF | - | TRBV4-1 | many | TRBJ2-5
TGTGCCAGCAGCAGTGGGGCTTCCTACGACATCTTC | CASSSGASYDIF | - | TRBV21-1 | few | TRBJ2-1
TGTGCCAGCAGTTTCAGGCTAGCGGGGCCTACGAAGCAGTACTTC | CASSFRLAGPTKQYF | TRBD2 | TRBV28 | many | TRBJ2-7
TGCAGCGTTGAAGAAAGGGACAGAATAGGACCTAACTATGGCTACACCTTC | CSVEERDRIGPNYGYTF | TRBD1 | TRBV29-1 | few | TRBJ1-2
TGTGCCAGCAGTTTTAGGGCCCGCATGAACACTGAAGCTTTCTTT | CASSFRARMNTEAFF | - | TRBV28 | few | TRBJ1-1
TGTGCCAGCAGTGGGGGACAGGGGTACGAGCAGTACTTC | CASSGGQGYEQYF | TRBD1 | TRBV27 | many | TRBJ2-7
TGTGCCAGCAGCTCCTTTCCGGGACCCACAGATACGCAGTATTTT | CASSSFPGPTDTQYF | - | TRBV11-3 | few | TRBJ2-3
TGCAGTGCTAGTCAGGGAAGTGGCAATCAGCCCCAGCATTTT | CSASQGSGNQPQHF | - | TRBV20-1 | many | TRBJ1-5
TGCAGCGCCGGGCAACAGGGTAGCACAGATACGCAGTATTTT | CSAGQQGSTDTQYF | - | TRBV29-1 | few | TRBJ2-3
TGTGCCAGCAGTTACTCGAAACCTATCCCGGGCCTTCCCTACGAGCAGTACTTC | CASSYSKPIPGLPYEQYF | - | TRBV6-6 | - | TRBJ2-7
TGTGCCAGCAGTGTGACAGCATATAGCAATCAGCCCCAGCATTTT | CASSVTAYSNQPQHF | - | TRBV6-1 | many | TRBJ1-5
TGTGCCAGCAGTTACTCATTCAGGGTAGTCACTGAAGCTTTCTTT | CASSYSFRVVTEAFF | - | TRBV6-5 | many | TRBJ1-1
TGTGCCAGCAGCCAGGGGACAGGCAATCAGCCCCAGCATTTT | CASSQGTGNQPQHF | TRBD1 | TRBV14 | - | TRBJ1-5
TGCGCCAGCAGCAGCGGACCCACCAGTGAGCAGTTCTTC | CASSSGPTSEQFF | - | TRBV5-1 | - | TRBJ2-1
TGTGCCAGCAGGCAGGACAGGGTCCAAGAGACCCAGTACTTC | CASRQDRVQETQYF | TRBD1 | TRBV6-6 | - | TRBJ2-5
TGTGCCAGCAGCTGGGAGCCGACCATGAACACTGAAGCTTTCTTT | CASSWEPTMNTEAFF | - | TRBV7-2 | - | TRBJ1-1
TGTGCCAGCAGTTTATATCTGACCGGGGAGCTGTTTTTT | CASSLYLTGELFF | - | TRBV28 | many | TRBJ2-2
TGCAGTGTTCCCCTTCAAGAGACCCAGTACTTC | CSVPLQETQYF | - | TRBV20-1 | many | TRBJ2-5
TGCGCCAGCAGCCAAGATGGTCGGACAGGGAGCAGAAAACTGTTTTTT | CASSQDGRTGSRKLFF | TRBD1 | TRBV4-3 | - | TRBJ1-4
TGTGCCAGCTCACCACCTATAAAGCTAGCCAAAAACATTCAGTACTTC | CASSPPIKLAKNIQYF | - | TRBV18 | many | TRBJ2-4
TGTGCCAGCAGCCTCGCGGATCAGCCCCAGCATTTT | CASSLADQPQHF | - | TRBV7-2 | few | TRBJ1-5
TGTGCCAGCAGCTTAGAGTGGGGATATAGCAATCAGCCCCAGCATTTT | CASSLEWGYSNQPQHF | - | TRBV7-9 | - | TRBJ1-5
TGCAGTGCTAGTCTCTCGGGAGGGGAGACCCAGTACTTC | CSASLSGGETQYF | TRBD2 | TRBV20-1 | - | TRBJ2-5
TGTGCCAGCAGCTATGGACAGGGGTACACTGAAGCTTTCTTT | CASSYGQGYTEAFF | TRBD1 | TRBV7-2 | - | TRBJ1-1
TGTGCCAGCAGCATTACAGGGGGCCGGACCAATGAGCAGTTCTTC | CASSITGGRTNEQFF | TRBD1 | TRBV3-1 | few | TRBJ2-1
TGCAGTGCCAGTGTAGTAGGCAGGGGTGGCTACGAGCAGTACTTC | CSASVVGRGGYEQYF | - | TRBV20-1 | few | TRBJ2-7
TGTGCCAGCAGTTTCAGACAGACCCAAGAGACCCAGTACTTC | CASSFRQTQETQYF | - | TRBV27 | - | TRBJ2-5
TGTGCCAGCAGCAAGGGTCGGACATTCAGCTCTGGGGCCAACGTCCTGACTTTC | CASSKGRTFSSGANVLTF | - | TRBV21-1 | few | TRBJ2-6
TGTGCCAGCAGCTACCGACTAGCGGGAGTAGATACGCAGTATTTT | CASSYRLAGVDTQYF | TRBD2 | TRBV7-8 | many | TRBJ2-3
TGCAGCGCTCGAGAGTTGGAGGAGGCCAACGTCCTGACTTTC | CSARELEEANVLTF | - | TRBV29-1 | - | TRBJ2-6
TGCGCCAGCAGCATCCCGTTACAGTTACAAGAGACCCAGTACTTC | CASSIPLQLQETQYF | - | TRBV5-1 | - | TRBJ2-5
TGCAGTGCGGTAGCGGGAGGCCAAGAGACCCAGTACTTC | CSAVAGGQETQYF | TRBD2 | TRBV20-1 | many | TRBJ2-5
TGTGCCACCAGTGACCCGACAGGGCTGGATGAGCAGTTCTTC | CATSDPTGLDEQFF | TRBD1 | TRBV24-1 | many | TRBJ2-1
TGTGCCAGCACTCTGGACAGGAGCTCCTACAATGAGCAGTTCTTC | CASTLDRSSYNEQFF | TRBD1 | TRBV6-1 | few | TRBJ2-1
TGTGCCAGCAGCTTGGCCGGGACAGGGGTGACCGGGGAGCTGTTTTTT | CASSLAGTGVTGELFF | TRBD1 | TRBV5-5 | many | TRBJ2-2
TGTGCCAGCTCACCGGGAAACAATCAGCCCCAGCATTTT | CASSPGNNQPQHF | - | TRBV18 | few | TRBJ1-5
TGCAGCGTTGAAGGTGGGGCAGGGAAGGACACTGAAGCTTTCTTT | CSVEGGAGKDTEAFF | - | TRBV29-1 | many | TRBJ1-1
TGCGCCAGCAGCCAGAGGACAGGGCGCACAGATACGCAGTATTTT | CASSQRTGRTDTQYF | TRBD1 | TRBV4-3 | many | TRBJ2-3
TGTGCCAGCAGCTCCGGAACGCGGGGAAATACAGATACGCAGTATTTT | CASSSGTRGNTDTQYF | - | TRBV11-2 | few | TRBJ2-3
TGCAGCGTTGAAGCTCTACTCGGGACTACATCCTACAATGAGCAGTTCTTC | CSVEALLGTTSYNEQFF | TRBD2 | TRBV29-1 | many | TRBJ2-1
TGTGCCAGCACCCAGGGGTCCAGTTTTAACACCGGGGAGCTGTTTTTT | CASTQGSSFNTGELFF | - | TRBV12-3/TRBV12-4 | many | TRBJ2-2
TGTGCCAGCAGTCCGGAGCTATCCTACGAGCAGTACTTC | CASSPELSYEQYF | - | TRBV27 | many | TRBJ2-7
TGTGCCAGCAGCCACCAGGACAGGAACACTGAAGCTTTCTTT | CASSHQDRNTEAFF | - | TRBV3-1 | many | TRBJ1-1
TGTGCCAGCAGCACCGGACTAGCGGGAGTTTACGGTGAGCAGTTCTTC | CASSTGLAGVYGEQFF | TRBD2 | TRBV7-9 | many | TRBJ2-1
TGTGCCAGCAGCCGGGACAGGGGGGCTGGAAACACCATATATTTT | CASSRDRGAGNTIYF | TRBD1 | TRBV7-2 | many | TRBJ1-3
TGTGCCAGTAGATCGGGAGGGCAATACAATGAGCAGTTCTTC | CASRSGGQYNEQFF | TRBD2 | TRBV19 | few | TRBJ2-1
TGTGCCAGCTCACAGGGACTAGCGGGAGGAGAGACCCAGTACTTC | CASSQGLAGGETQYF | TRBD2 | TRBV18 | many | TRBJ2-5
TGTGCCAGCAGCTTAGTGGGAGGACGCACAGATACGCAGTATTTT | CASSLVGGRTDTQYF | - | TRBV11-2 | few | TRBJ2-3
TGTGCCAGCAGTCTCGGGAGGTTTAACGAGCAGTTCTTC | CASSLGRFNEQFF | TRBD2 | TRBV6-5 | many | TRBJ2-1
TGTGCCAGTACGGGGACAGGGAATACCGAGCAGTACTTC | CASTGTGNTEQYF | TRBD1 | TRBV19 | few | TRBJ2-7
TGCAGCGTTGTTCGGCTCGACAATGAGCAGTTCTTC | CSVVRLDNEQFF | - | TRBV29-1 | - | TRBJ2-1